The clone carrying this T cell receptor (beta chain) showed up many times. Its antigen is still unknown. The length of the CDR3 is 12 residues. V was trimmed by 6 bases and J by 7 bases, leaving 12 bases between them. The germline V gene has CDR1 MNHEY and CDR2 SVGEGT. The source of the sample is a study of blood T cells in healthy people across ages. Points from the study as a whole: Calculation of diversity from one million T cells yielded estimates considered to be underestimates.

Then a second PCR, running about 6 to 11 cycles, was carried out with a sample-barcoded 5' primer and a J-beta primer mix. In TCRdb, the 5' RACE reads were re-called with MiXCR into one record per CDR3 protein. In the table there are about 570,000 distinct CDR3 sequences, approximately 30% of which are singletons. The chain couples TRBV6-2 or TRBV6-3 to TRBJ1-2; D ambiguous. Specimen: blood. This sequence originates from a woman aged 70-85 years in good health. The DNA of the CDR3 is TGTGCCAGCAGGCACCCCTCTTCTGGCTACACCTTC. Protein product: CASRHPSSGYTF.